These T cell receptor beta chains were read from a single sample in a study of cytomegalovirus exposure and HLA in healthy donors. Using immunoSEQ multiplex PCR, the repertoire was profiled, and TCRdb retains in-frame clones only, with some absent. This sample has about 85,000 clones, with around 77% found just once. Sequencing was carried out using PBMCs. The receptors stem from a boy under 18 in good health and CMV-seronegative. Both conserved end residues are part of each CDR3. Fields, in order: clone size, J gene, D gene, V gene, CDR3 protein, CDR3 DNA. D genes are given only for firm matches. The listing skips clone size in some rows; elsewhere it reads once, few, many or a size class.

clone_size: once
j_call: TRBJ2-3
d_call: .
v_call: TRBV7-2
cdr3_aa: CASSLVFGGDTQYF
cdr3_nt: TGTGCCAGCAGCTTAGTGTTCGGAGGGGATACGCAGTATTTT

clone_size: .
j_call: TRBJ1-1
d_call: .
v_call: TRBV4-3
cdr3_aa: CASSQGAGAMNTEAFF
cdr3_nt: TGCGCCAGCAGCCAAGGGGCGGGGGCGATGAACACTGAAGCTTTCTTT

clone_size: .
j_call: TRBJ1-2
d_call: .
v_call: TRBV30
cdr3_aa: CAWSLVRGNYGYTF
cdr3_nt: TGTGCCTGGAGTTTAGTCAGGGGCAACTATGGCTACACCTTC

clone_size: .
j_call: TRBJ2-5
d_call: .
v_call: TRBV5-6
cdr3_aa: CASSPWRRTQYF
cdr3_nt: TGTGCCAGCAGCCCCTGGAGGAGGACCCAGTACTTC

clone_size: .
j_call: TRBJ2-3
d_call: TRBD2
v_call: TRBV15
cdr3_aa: CATKRGADTQYF
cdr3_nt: TGTGCCACCAAGCGGGGCGCAGATACGCAGTATTTT

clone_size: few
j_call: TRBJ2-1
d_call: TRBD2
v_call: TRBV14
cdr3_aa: CASSQRGAGTSSYNEQFF
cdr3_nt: TGTGCCAGCAGCCAGAGAGGGGCCGGGACTAGCTCCTACAATGAGCAGTTCTTC

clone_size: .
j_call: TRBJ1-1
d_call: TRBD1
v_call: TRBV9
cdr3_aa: CASSVGWTGLRTEAFF
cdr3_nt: TGTGCCAGCAGCGTAGGTTGGACAGGGCTAAGAACTGAAGCTTTCTTT

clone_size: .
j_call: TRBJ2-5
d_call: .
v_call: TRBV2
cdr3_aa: CASSEGLRRAQYF
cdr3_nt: TGTGCCAGCAGTGAAGGACTCCGCAGGGCCCAGTACTTC

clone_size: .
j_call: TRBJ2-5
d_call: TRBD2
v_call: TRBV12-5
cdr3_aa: CASAAAGVGETQYF
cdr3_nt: TGTGCTAGTGCGGCAGCGGGGGTCGGAGAGACCCAGTACTTC

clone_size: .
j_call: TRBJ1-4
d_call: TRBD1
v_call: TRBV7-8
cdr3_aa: CASSPRTGTNEKLFF
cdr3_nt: TGTGCCAGCAGCCCGAGGACAGGGACTAATGAAAAACTGTTTTTT

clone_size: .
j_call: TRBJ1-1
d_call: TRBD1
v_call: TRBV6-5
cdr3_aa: CASSLLGGANTEAFF
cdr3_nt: TGTGCCAGCAGTTTGTTAGGGGGCGCGAACACTGAAGCTTTCTTT

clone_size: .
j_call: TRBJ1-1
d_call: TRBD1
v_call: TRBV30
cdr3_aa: CAWSGQGLPRDTEAFF
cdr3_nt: TGTGCCTGGAGTGGACAGGGCTTACCCCGGGACACTGAAGCTTTCTTT

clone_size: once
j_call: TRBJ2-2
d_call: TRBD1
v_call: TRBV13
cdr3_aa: CASSSQGATGELFF
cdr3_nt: TGTGCCAGCAGCTCTCAGGGGGCTACCGGGGAGCTGTTTTTT

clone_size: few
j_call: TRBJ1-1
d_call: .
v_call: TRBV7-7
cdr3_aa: CASSLTGNTEAFF
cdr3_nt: TGTGCCAGCAGCTTAACAGGGAACACTGAAGCTTTCTTT

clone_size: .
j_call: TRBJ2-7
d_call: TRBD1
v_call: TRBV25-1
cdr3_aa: CASSPGQGYYEQYF
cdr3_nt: TGTGCCAGCAGCCCGGGACAGGGATACTACGAGCAGTACTTC

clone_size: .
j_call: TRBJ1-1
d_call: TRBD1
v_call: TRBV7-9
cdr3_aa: CASQNSTGLTEAFF
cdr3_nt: TGTGCCAGTCAAAACTCGACAGGGCTCACTGAAGCTTTCTTT

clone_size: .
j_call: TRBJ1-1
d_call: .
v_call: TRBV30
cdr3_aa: CAWDPGRTEAFF
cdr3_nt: TGTGCCTGGGATCCAGGGAGGACTGAAGCTTTCTTT

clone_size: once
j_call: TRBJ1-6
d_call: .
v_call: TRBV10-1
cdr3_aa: CASRHWGMFNSPLHF
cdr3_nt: TGCGCCAGCCGTCATTGGGGCATGTTTAATTCACCCCTCCACTTT

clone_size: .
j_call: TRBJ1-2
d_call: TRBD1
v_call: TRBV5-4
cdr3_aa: CASSLAAGGWSDGYTF
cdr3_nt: TGTGCCAGCAGCTTGGCGGCAGGGGGGTGGTCCGACGGCTACACCTTC

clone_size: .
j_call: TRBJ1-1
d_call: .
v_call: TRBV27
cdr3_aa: CASSSTATEAFF
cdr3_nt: TGTGCCAGCAGTTCGACAGCAACAGAAGCTTTCTTT

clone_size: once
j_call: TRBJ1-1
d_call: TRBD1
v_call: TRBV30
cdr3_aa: CAWSIQGTEAFF
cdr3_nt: TGTGCCTGGAGTATACAGGGGACTGAAGCTTTCTTT

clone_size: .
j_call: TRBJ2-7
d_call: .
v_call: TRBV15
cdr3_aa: CATSRDLGESYEQYF
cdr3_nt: TGTGCCACCAGCAGAGATCTCGGAGAAAGCTACGAGCAGTACTTC

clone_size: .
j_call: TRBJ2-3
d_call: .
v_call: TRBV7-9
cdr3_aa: CASSSPQPDTQYF
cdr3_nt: TGTGCCAGCAGCTCCCCACAGCCAGATACGCAGTATTTT

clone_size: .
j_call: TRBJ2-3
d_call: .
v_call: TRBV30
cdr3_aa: CAWSLYEGTQYF
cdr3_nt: TGTGCCTGGTCCCTATACGAGGGTACGCAGTATTTT

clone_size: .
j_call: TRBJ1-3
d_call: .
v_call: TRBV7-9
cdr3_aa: CASSQTETGNTIYF
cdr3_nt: TGTGCCAGCAGCCAGACAGAGACTGGAAACACCATATATTTT

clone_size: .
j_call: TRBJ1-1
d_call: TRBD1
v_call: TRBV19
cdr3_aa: CASSHGTGRTEAFF
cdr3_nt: TGTGCCAGTAGTCACGGGACAGGGAGAACTGAAGCTTTCTTT

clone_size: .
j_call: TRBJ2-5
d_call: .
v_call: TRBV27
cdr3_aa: CASSPSPFQETQYF
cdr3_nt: TGTGCCAGCAGTCCCTCCCCCTTTCAAGAGACCCAGTACTTC

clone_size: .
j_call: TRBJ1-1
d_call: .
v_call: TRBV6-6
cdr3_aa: CVSSYSGTEAFF
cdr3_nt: TGTGTCAGCAGTTATTCAGGCACTGAAGCTTTCTTT

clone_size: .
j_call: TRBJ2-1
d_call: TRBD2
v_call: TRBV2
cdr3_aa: CASSEAGAVMYNEQFF
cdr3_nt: TGTGCCAGCAGTGAGGCGGGAGCGGTTATGTACAATGAGCAGTTCTTC

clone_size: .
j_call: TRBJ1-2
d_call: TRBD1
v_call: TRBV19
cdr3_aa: CASSVGTDFRGYTF
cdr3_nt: TGTGCCAGTAGTGTGGGGACAGACTTCCGAGGCTACACCTTC

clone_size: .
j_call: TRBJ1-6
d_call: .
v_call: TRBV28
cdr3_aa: CASSLDQILNSPLHF
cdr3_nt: TGTGCCAGCAGTTTAGATCAGATTTTGAATTCACCCCTCCACTTT

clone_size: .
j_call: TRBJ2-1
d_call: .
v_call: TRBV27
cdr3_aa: CASRFSSYNEQFF
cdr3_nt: TGTGCCAGCAGGTTCTCCTCCTACAATGAGCAGTTCTTC

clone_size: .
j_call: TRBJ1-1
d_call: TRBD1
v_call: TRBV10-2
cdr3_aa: CASSPQGDTEAFF
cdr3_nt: TGCGCCAGCAGTCCACAGGGGGACACTGAAGCTTTCTTT

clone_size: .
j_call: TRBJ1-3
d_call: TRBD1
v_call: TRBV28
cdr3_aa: CASSPTGTVIERDSGNTIYF
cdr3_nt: TGTGCCAGCAGTCCCACCGGGACAGTGATCGAACGCGACTCTGGAAACACCATATATTTT

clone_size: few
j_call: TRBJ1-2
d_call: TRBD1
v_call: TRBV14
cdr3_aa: CASSQDWGQGVRYGYTF
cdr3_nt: TGTGCCAGCAGCCAAGATTGGGGACAGGGAGTACGGTATGGCTACACCTTC

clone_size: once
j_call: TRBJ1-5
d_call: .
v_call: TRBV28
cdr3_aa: CASSLTRRANQPQHF
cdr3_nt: TGTGCCAGCAGTTTAACCCGGAGGGCCAATCAGCCCCAGCATTTT

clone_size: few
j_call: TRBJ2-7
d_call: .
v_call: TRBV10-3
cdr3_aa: CAISDSTYEQYF
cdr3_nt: TGTGCCATCAGTGACAGTACCTACGAGCAGTACTTC

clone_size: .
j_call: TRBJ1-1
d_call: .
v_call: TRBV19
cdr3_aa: CASSLGAGRQAFF
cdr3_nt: TGTGCCAGTAGTCTAGGAGCGGGAAGACAAGCTTTCTTT

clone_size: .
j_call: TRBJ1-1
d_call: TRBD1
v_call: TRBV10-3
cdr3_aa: CAISRDRVKDTEAFF
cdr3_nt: TGTGCCATCAGTCGGGACAGGGTAAAGGACACTGAAGCTTTCTTT

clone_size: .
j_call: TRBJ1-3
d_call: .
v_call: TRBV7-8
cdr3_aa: CASSTTVSGNTIYF
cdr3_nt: TGTGCCAGCAGCACGACAGTATCAGGAAACACCATATATTTT

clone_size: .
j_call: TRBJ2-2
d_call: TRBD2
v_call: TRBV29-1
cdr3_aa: CSVGTSGNTGELFF
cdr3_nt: TGCAGCGTCGGGACTAGCGGTAACACCGGGGAGCTGTTTTTT

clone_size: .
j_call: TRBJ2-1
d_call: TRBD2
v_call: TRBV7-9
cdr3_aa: CASRYPGGEQEQFF
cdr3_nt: TGTGCCAGCAGGTACCCGGGGGGGGAGCAGGAGCAGTTCTTC

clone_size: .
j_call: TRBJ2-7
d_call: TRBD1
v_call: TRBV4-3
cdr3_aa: CASSQTGDDEQYF
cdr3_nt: TGCGCCAGCAGCCAGACAGGGGACGACGAGCAGTACTTC

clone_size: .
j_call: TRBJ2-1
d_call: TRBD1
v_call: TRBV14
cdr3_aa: CASSRQGGLNEQFF
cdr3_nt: TGTGCCAGCAGCCGACAGGGGGGCCTCAATGAGCAGTTCTTC

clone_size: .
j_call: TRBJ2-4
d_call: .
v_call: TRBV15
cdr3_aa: CATSRDREGRDIQYF
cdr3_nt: TGTGCCACCAGCAGGGACAGGGAAGGGAGGGACATTCAGTACTTC

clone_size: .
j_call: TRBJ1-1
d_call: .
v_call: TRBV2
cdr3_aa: CASKTDSFRDTEAFF
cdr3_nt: TGTGCCAGCAAGACGGACTCATTTAGGGACACTGAAGCTTTCTTT

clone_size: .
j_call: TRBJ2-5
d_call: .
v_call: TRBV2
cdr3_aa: CASNEPGRETQYF
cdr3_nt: TGTGCCAGCAACGAGCCAGGGCGGGAGACCCAGTACTTC

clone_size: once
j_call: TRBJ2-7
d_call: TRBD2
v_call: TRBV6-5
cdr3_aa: CASSRTSGASYEQYF
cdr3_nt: TGTGCCAGCAGTCGGACTAGCGGGGCCTCCTACGAGCAGTACTTC

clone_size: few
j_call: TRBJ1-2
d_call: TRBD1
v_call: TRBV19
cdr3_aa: CASSKTGGAGYGYTF
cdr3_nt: TGTGCCAGTAGTAAGACAGGGGGCGCTGGCTATGGCTACACCTTC

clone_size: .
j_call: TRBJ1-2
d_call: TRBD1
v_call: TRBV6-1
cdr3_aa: CANFDRVYGYTF
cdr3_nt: TGTGCCAACTTCGACAGGGTCTATGGCTACACCTTC

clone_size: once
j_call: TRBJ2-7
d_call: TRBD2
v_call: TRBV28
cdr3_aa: CASWTSAPVKGSEQYF
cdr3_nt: TGTGCCAGCTGGACTAGCGCCCCGGTGAAGGGCTCCGAGCAGTACTTC

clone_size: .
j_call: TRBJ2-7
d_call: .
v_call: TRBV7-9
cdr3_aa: CASSFDRVGSYEQYF
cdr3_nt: TGTGCCAGCAGCTTCGATCGGGTGGGCTCCTACGAGCAGTACTTC

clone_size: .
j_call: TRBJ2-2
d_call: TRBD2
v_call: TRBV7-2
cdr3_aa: CASSLGGLAGLTGELFF
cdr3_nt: TGTGCCAGCAGCTTGGGTGGACTAGCGGGCCTCACCGGGGAGCTGTTTTTT

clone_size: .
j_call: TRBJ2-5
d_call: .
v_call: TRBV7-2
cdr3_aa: CASSFQGQETQYF
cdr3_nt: TGTGCCAGCAGCTTTCAGGGGCAAGAGACCCAGTACTTC

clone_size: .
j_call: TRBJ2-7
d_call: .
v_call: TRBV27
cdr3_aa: CASSFLLVALTEVLDPYEQYF
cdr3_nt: TGTGCCAGCAGTTTCTTATTGGTGGCTCTCACGGAGGTCCTTGATCCCTACGAGCAGTACTTC

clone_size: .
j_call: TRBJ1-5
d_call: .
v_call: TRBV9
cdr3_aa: CASSPGEGGQPQHF
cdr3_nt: TGTGCCAGCAGCCCAGGGGAGGGGGGTCAGCCCCAGCATTTT

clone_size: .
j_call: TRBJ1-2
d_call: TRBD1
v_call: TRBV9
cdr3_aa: CASSVGTGGYGYTF
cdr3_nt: TGTGCCAGCAGCGTCGGGACAGGGGGCTATGGCTACACCTTC